This T cell receptor beta chain was recovered during a study of molecular identifiers for immune sequencing clone quantification. Background on the study: Replicate RNA from around 20,000 or 100,000 naive CD8 T cells formed five aliquots; four were sequenced. Study-wide points: Beyond 20 RNA copies, clones held over 97% of effector molecules, compared with under 1% in naive cells.

V was trimmed by 5 bases and J by 10 bases, leaving 15 bases between them. Per germline, CDR1 PRHDT and CDR2 FYEKMQ (reference sequence). The CDR3 totals 13 residues. Naive CD8 libraries came from approximately 20,000 to 1,000,000 sorted cells with 10%, 30% or 50% RNA. As concerns this clonotype: As yet, its antigen is unknown.

It was with previously described methods and listed TCR primers that bulk TCR libraries were made. Using its own MiXCR run on the PCR reads, TCRdb lists one record per CDR3 protein. This sample has under 600,000 distinct CDR3 sequences, with about a fifth found just once. The sample consisted of naive CD8+ T cells from blood, with Jurkat cell RNA spiked in. Subset described: FACS-sorted CD8+CD4-CCR7+CD45RA+ naive T cells. The TCR originated in a human donor in good health. Some libraries in this study had Jurkat cell RNA spiked in. The chain joins TRBV13 to TRBJ2-1; D unclear. The CDR3 DNA sequence: TGTGCCAGCAGCCCCGGGCGGCAACCCGAGCAGTTCTTC. It yields the protein CASSPGRQPEQFF.